The present TCR beta chain was sequenced within a study of T cells in Graves' hyperthyroidism and ophthalmopathy. V was pared by 0 bases and J by 0 bases, with 11 bases between. Germline CDR1 reads KGHSH; CDR2 reads LQKENI. This CDR3 comprises 16 residues. About this clonotype: Its specificity is not known. A much larger clonotype is one base distant, so this may be a read error.

Stable Graves' hyperthyroidism denoted no ophthalmopathy progression over 18 months. Patients aged 18 to 65 had newly diagnosed hyperthyroidism lasting under 2 months. The source material, RNA transcripts, was used to amplify TCR beta CDR3 regions. Primed by the HTBI set, a first-round RT-PCR was run on the TCR CDR3. Using its own MiXCR run on the multiplex PCR reads, TCRdb lists one record per CDR3 protein. The table includes about 590,000 distinct CDR3 sequences, less than 20% detected once. Study conclusions and caveats: Before onset, ophthalmopathy was predicted by the model a median around 6 months earlier. A model of 13 V-J features distinguished ophthalmopathy from stable hyperthyroidism.

The sample taken for sequencing was blood. The sequence was obtained from a woman in her twenties or thirties with Graves' hyperthyroidism. V is TRBV18 and J is TRBJ1-1; D ambiguous. CDR3 DNA sequence: TGTGCCAGCTCACCACCGGGGTTAGGATTGAACACTGAAGCTTTCTTT. It encodes CASSPPGLGLNTEAFF.